This T cell receptor beta chain was obtained from a study of control samples from healthy donors and cancer patients. The data were produced by immunoSEQ multiplex PCR, yet TCRdb's version contains in-frame clones alone and is incomplete. The top ten hold 8.5% to 10% of the sample, which has approximately 93,000 clones, roughly 91% seen once. V gave up 2 bases and J gave up 0 bases, with 11 bases separating them. The V gene's germline CDR1 is SGHAT and CDR2 FQNNGV. The CDR3 consists of 15 residues. This clone came up a few times. The sequencing input was PBMCs. This receptor was obtained from a woman aged 45 to 65 with colorectal cancer. The genes are TRBV11-2 and TRBJ2-7; D not certain. The CDR3, as DNA: TGTGCCAGCAGCTTAATCCCTAGTAGCTCCTACGAGCAGTACGTC. Its protein product is CASSLIPSSSYEQYV.